The 22 T cell receptor beta chains below were found in one sample sequenced in a study of graft-versus-host responses after intestinal transplantation. What these receptors recognize is not known. The repertoire was sequenced with immunoSEQ multiplex PCR; TCRdb's copy has only in-frame clones and lacks some. The repertoire includes around 67,000 clones, nearly 85% of them detected once, and nearly 0.4% sits in the top ten. The sample consisted of unstimulated CD4+ T cells sorted from spleen or lymph node cells, taken before transplant. The receptors originated from a human donor who was the organ donor for an intestinal transplant.

The V and J genes are TRBV25-1 and TRBJ2-6; no firm D call. Germline assignment: CDR1 MGHDK and CDR2 SYGVNS. This CDR3 comprises 13 residues. V lost 7 bases and J 2 bases, leaving 6 bases between the germline ends. The CDR3 nucleotides read TGTGCCAGCACCATCACTGGGGCCAACGTCCTGACTTTC. Translating gives CASTITGANVLTF.

The chain couples TRBV5-1 to TRBJ2-5; D ambiguous. In germline, CDR1 is SGHRS, CDR2 YFSETQ. The V gene lost 3 bases and the J gene lost 2 bases, with 11 bases spanning the gap. The CDR3 runs 14 residues. CDR3 loop: CASSWQGEQETQYF. The DNA of the CDR3 is TGCGCCAGCAGCTGGCAAGGAGAGCAAGAGACCCAGTACTTC.

The rearrangement joins TRBV28 to TRBJ2-4; TRBD2 is a possible D gene (6 bases). Germline V gene lookup returns CDR1 MDHEN and CDR2 SYDVKM. V lost 3 bases and J lost 5, with 11 bases in between. This CDR3 has 14 amino acids. The CDR3 protein is CASSFGRGENIQYF. In DNA form, the CDR3 reads TGTGCCAGCAGTTTTGGGCGGGGCGAAAACATTCAGTACTTC. Variable domain in full (rest from reference TRBV28 and TRBJ2-4): DVKVTQSSRYLVKRTGEKVFLECVQDMDHENMFWYRQDPGLGLRLIYFSYDVKMKEKGDIPEGYSVSREKKERFSLILESASTNQTSMYLCASSFGRGENIQYFGAGTRLSVL.

The gene calls are TRBV7-8 and TRBJ1-5; no clear D gene. V lost 5 bases to trimming and J lost 0 bases, with 11 bases between them. Germline V gives CDR1 SGHVS, CDR2 FQNEAQ. The CDR3 runs 15 residues. The CDR3 DNA reads as TGTGCCAGCAGCCTAATCTCAGGTAGCAATCAGCCCCAGCATTTT. It yields the protein CASSLISGSNQPQHF. The full variable domain, completed using reference TRBV7-8 and TRBJ1-5, is GAGVSQSPRYKVAKRGQDVALRCDPISGHVSLFWYQQALGQGPEFLTYFQNEAQLDKSGLPSDRFFAERPEGSVSTLKIQRTQQEDSAVYLCASSLISGSNQPQHFGDGTRLSIL.

The chain recombines TRBV29-1 with TRBJ1-1; tentative D call: TRBD1 (5 bases). There are 13 residues in the CDR3. V was shortened by 7 bases and J by 5 bases, with 17 bases between the two germline ends. In germline, CDR1 is SQVTM, CDR2 ANQGSEA. The CDR3 protein is CSAEDTDKTEAFF. CDR3 in DNA: TGCAGCGCCGAGGACACGGACAAAACTGAAGCTTTCTTT.

This clone has a handful of counts. In DNA, the CDR3 is TGTGCCAGCAGTTTTGGGGGCAGTAACTATGGCTACACCTTC. This encodes CASSFGGSNYGYTF. This rearrangement joins TRBV28 to TRBJ1-2, with TRBD1 as a possible D gene (6 bases). Trimming removed 3 bases from V and 1 base from J, with 9 bases in between. The CDR3 length is 14 residues. Germline values: CDR1 MDHEN, CDR2 SYDVKM.

This chain uses TRBV10-3 with TRBJ1-2; D possibly corresponds to TRBD1 (5 bases). Trimming pared 2 bases from V and 5 bases from J, leaving 9 bases between. CDR1 and CDR2 from the germline V gene are ENHRY and SYGVKD. This CDR3 has 13 amino acids. CDR3 nucleotide sequence: TGTGCCATCAGTGAGGGAGGGGATTATGGCTACACCTTC. It encodes CAISEGGDYGYTF.

V is TRBV4-3 and J is TRBJ1-2; D gene ambiguous. CDR3 length: 14 residues. Germline CDR1 is LGHNA and CDR2 is YSLEER. V was cut by 0 bases and J by 7 bases, with 12 bases left in between. CDR3 sequence reads: CASSQDIPGGGYTF. The CDR3, as DNA: TGCGCCAGCAGCCAAGATATACCAGGTGGTGGCTACACCTTC.

CDR3 protein: CASRKTENSPLHF. The CDR3 DNA sequence: TGTGCCAGCAGGAAGACAGAGAATTCACCCCTCCACTTT. This sequence joins TRBV28 and TRBJ1-6; weak D call: TRBD1 (5 bases). This CDR3 comprises 13 residues. V was trimmed by 6 bases and J by 7 bases, leaving 10 bases between them. Per the germline V gene, CDR1 is MDHEN and CDR2 is SYDVKM.

V and J are TRBV27 and TRBJ2-1, with 11 bases identical to TRBD2. Germline loops: CDR1 MNHEY, CDR2 SMNVEV (reference sequence). The junction had 7 bases not matched to a gene; V was cut back by 6 bases and J by 0 bases. The CDR3 totals 17 residues. In nucleotides, the CDR3 is TGTGCCAGCAGACCCCTGACTAGCGGGGCCTCCTACAATGAGCAGTTCTTC. Translating gives CASRPLTSGASYNEQFF.

This clone was detected once. The chain recombines TRBV7-3 with TRBJ1-1; TRBD1 might be the D (5 bases). Trimming stripped 2 bases from V and 1 base from J, with 5 bases between. Germline V gene sequence: CDR1 SGHTA, CDR2 FQGTGA. There are 13 residues in the CDR3. The CDR3 here is CASSLGQNTEAFF. In nucleotides, the CDR3 is TGTGCCAGCAGCTTAGGACAGAACACTGAAGCTTTCTTT.

This clone was found once. The chain has TRBV7-8 and TRBJ1-1; tentative D call: TRBD1 (5 bases). CDR1 is SGHVS and CDR2 is FQNEAQ in the germline V gene. Trimming pared 4 bases from V and 3 bases from J, leaving 12 bases between. CDR3 length equals 14 residues. The CDR3 nucleotides read TGTGCCAGCAGCTCCGCCGGGACTTACACTGAAGCTTTCTTT. Amino acids: CASSSAGTYTEAFF.

In this sample, this clone turned up once. The V and J genes are TRBV5-4 and TRBJ1-2, with 7 bases that match TRBD1. CDR1 is SGHNT and CDR2 is YYREEE in the germline V gene (reference sequence). V dropped 2 bases and J dropped 2; count of bases not matched to a gene: 12. The CDR3 runs 17 residues. CDR3 nucleotides: TGTGCCAGCAGCTTCGAGGTCAGACAGGGTGAAAACTATGGCTACACCTTC. Amino acids: CASSFEVRQGENYGYTF. The entire variable domain, with the rest obtained from reference TRBV5-4 and TRBJ1-2, is as follows: ETGVTQSPTHLIKTRGQQVTLRCSSQSGHNTVSWYQQALGQGPQFIFQYYREEENGRGNFPPRFSGLQFPNYSSELNVNALELDDSALYLCASSFEVRQGENYGYTFGSGTRLTVV.

The chain combines TRBV6-5 with TRBJ1-1; D is unclear. The CDR3 sequence is 16 residues long. The V gene's germline CDR1 is MNHEY and CDR2 SVGAGI. Trimming cost V 3 bases and J 5 bases, with 19 bases left between them. The CDR3 is CASSYTEAQPGTEAFF. CDR3 nucleotides: TGTGCCAGCAGTTATACAGAAGCGCAACCGGGGACTGAAGCTTTCTTT.

V gene TRBV7-6 combines with J gene TRBJ2-6; 7 bases line up with TRBD1. The V gene end was trimmed by 1 base and the J gene end by 1 base; junction bases not matched to a gene: 13. Germline V gives CDR1 SGHVS, CDR2 FNYEAQ. The CDR3 totals 20 residues. CDR3 coding DNA: TGTGCCAGCAGCTTAGATATTCCCGGGACAGCGAGTTCTGGGGCCAACGTCCTGACTTTC. It encodes CASSLDIPGTASSGANVLTF.

The rearrangement uses TRBV2 and TRBJ2-2; 7 positions agree with TRBD1. With 7 bases clipped from V and 4 bases from J, the junction kept 9 bases outside the gene matches. CDR3 size: 15 residues. CDR1 is SNHLY and CDR2 is FYNNEI in the germline V gene. CDR3 bases: TGTGCCAGCAACCCAGCTACAGGGGTCACCGGGGAGCTGTTTTTT. Translating it yields CASNPATGVTGELFF. Complete variable domain (other parts from reference TRBV2 and TRBJ2-2): EPEVTQTPSHQVTQMGQEVILRCVPISNHLYFYWYRQILGQKVEFLVSFYNNEISEKSEIFDDQFSVERPDGSNFTLKIRSTKLEDSAMYFCASNPATGVTGELFFGEGSRLTVL.

V gene TRBV30 combines with J gene TRBJ1-6, with D possibly matching TRBD1 (6 bases). The CDR3 has 15 residues. Trimming took 4 bases from V and 11 from J, leaving 21 bases between them. Germline CDR1 reads GTSNPN; CDR2 reads SVGIG (reference sequence). CDR3 in amino acids: CAWTLPGAVFTPLHF. The DNA for the CDR3 is TGTGCCTGGACTCTCCCAGGGGCAGTTTTTACACCCCTCCACTTT.

This rearrangement joins TRBV7-3 to TRBJ1-2; 10 positions agree with TRBD1. V lost 5 bases and J lost 6; bases outside the gene matches: 6. The CDR3 runs 14 residues. Germline V gene data show CDR1 as SGHTA and CDR2 as FQGTGA. The DNA of the CDR3 is TGTGCCAGCAGCCCGGGACAGGGGCCGCATGGCTACACCTTC. Translated: CASSPGQGPHGYTF.

V gene TRBV27 combines with J gene TRBJ1-5; a possible D gene is TRBD1 (5 bases). The ends were cut back, 8 bases at V and 1 base at J, with 21 bases in the middle. The V gene's germline CDR1 is MNHEY and CDR2 SMNVEV (reference sequence). The CDR3 extends over 17 amino acids. In DNA form, the CDR3 reads TGTGCCAGCTCCTCGACAGATTTAAGGGGAAGCAATCAGCCCCAGCATTTT. Translated: CASSSTDLRGSNQPQHF.

Only a few counts were recorded for this clone. The genes are TRBV5-8 and TRBJ1-6; 7 bases map to TRBD1. V lost 6 bases to trimming and J lost 0 bases; unmatched junction nucleotides: 6. The CDR3 is 16 amino acids. Germline lookup yields CDR1 SGHTS and CDR2 YDEGEE. CDR3 nucleotide sequence: TGTGCCAGCAAACTACAGGGGAGCTCCTATAATTCACCCCTCCACTTT. It specifies CASKLQGSSYNSPLHF.

The chain recombines TRBV28 with TRBJ1-2, with TRBD1 identical over 11 bases. The germline V gene encodes CDR1 MDHEN and CDR2 SYDVKM. The CDR3 consists of 13 residues. Trimming at V came to 6 bases and at J to 6 bases, leaving 3 bases not matched to a gene. Written as DNA, the CDR3 is TGTGCCAGCAGGTGGGACAGGGGGGATGGCTACACCTTC. Translated: CASRWDRGDGYTF.

This clone was picked up a small number of times. This rearrangement joins TRBV7-9 to TRBJ1-5; TRBD1 matches at 8 bases. The CDR3 spans 15 residues. The J segment lost 2 bases and the V segment lost 4 bases, leaving 4 bases of the junction unmatched. Germline values: CDR1 SEHNR, CDR2 FQNEAQ (reference sequence). CDR3 coding DNA: TGTGCCAGCAGCTCCAGGGGGCCGGGCAATCAGCCCCAGCATTTT. It specifies CASSSRGPGNQPQHF.